These 29 T cell receptor beta chains came from one sample sequenced in a study of T cell repertoires in cytomegalovirus infection. TCRdb processed the reads anew with MiXCR; each CDR3 protein has one entry. The sample includes 150,000 to 200,000 distinct CDR3 sequences, approximately 14% of them seen just once. Sequencing was carried out using PBMCs. These receptors all stem from a human donor in good health (CMV status not recorded). Some clones in this sample may be carry-over from other donors' samples.

This clonotype was seen many times. The CDR3 reads CASSLGQSSYNEQFF. The CDR3 bases are TGTGCCAGTAGTCTTGGCCAGAGCTCCTACAATGAGCAGTTCTTC. This chain uses TRBV19 with TRBJ2-1; D is ambiguous. Germline lookup yields CDR1 LNHDA and CDR2 SQIVND (reference sequence). The CDR3 has 15 amino acids. Deletions cut 5 bases from V and 0 bases from J, with 11 bases between.

This clonotype was observed a handful of times. The genes are TRBV6-1 and TRBJ1-2; D gene uncertain. With 5 bases removed from V and 4 bases from J, the gap between germline ends came to 14 bases. The CDR3 is made up of 14 amino acids. CDR1 MNHNS and CDR2 SASEGT come from the germline V gene. Here the CDR3 DNA reads TGTGCCAGCAGTTACCTCGAATTGTCCTATGGCTACACCTTC. Protein sequence: CASSYLELSYGYTF.

In its sample, this clonotype was seen many times. The rearrangement joins TRBV28 to TRBJ2-7; 9 bases match TRBD2. This CDR3 is built from 13 residues. The germline gives CDR1 MDHEN, CDR2 SYDVKM. Losses at the gene ends were 7 bases for V and 2 bases for J; bases not matched to a gene: 3. The CDR3 sequence: CASTSGAPYEQYF. In DNA, the CDR3 is TGTGCCAGCACTAGCGGGGCCCCCTACGAGCAGTACTTC.

In this sample, this clonotype turned up many times. V is TRBV7-9 and J is TRBJ1-5; tentatively, D is TRBD1 (5 bases). Deletions cut 5 bases from V and 2 bases from J, with 10 bases between. The germline gives CDR1 SEHNR, CDR2 FQNEAQ (reference sequence). The CDR3 consists of 14 residues. The CDR3 is CASSRDVGNQPQHF. The CDR3 bases are TGTGCCAGCAGCCGGGACGTCGGCAATCAGCCCCAGCATTTT.

A few counts support this clonotype. The conserved phenylalanine or tryptophan normally closing the CDR3 is absent here, so this likely arose from a read error. The limits of the CDR3 on the DNA are not certain, so only TCRdb's listed CDR3 is given. This chain links TRBV6-5 with TRBJ1-4; the listed D gene, TRBD1, was not tested against the DNA. Both ends counted, the CDR3 spans 11 residues. The germline V gene encodes CDR1 MNHEY and CDR2 SVGAGI. The CDR3: CASSLPGQGGL.

As regards this clonotype: A much more abundant neighbour one base away suggests this may be a read error. This sequence joins TRBV27 and TRBJ2-7, with 7 bases aligning to TRBD1. The CDR3 is made up of 13 amino acids. Looked up from germline, CDR1 is MNHEY and CDR2 is SMNVEV (reference sequence). The CDR3 DNA sequence: TGTGACAGCAGTTTGGGGACAGCCTACGAGCAGTACTTC. As protein: CDSSLGTAYEQYF.

J is TRBJ2-5 and V is TRBV11-2, with D unresolved. Trimming took 4 bases from V and 3 from J, leaving 12 bases between them. The CDR3 has 14 amino acids. CDR1 and CDR2 (germline): SGHAT, FQNNGV. The DNA for the CDR3 is TGTGCCAGCAGCTGGCGAGACGGAAAAGAGACCCAGTACTTC. This codes for CASSWRDGKETQYF. The full variable domain, rest sourced from reference TRBV11-2 and TRBJ2-5, is EAGVAQSPRYKIIEKRQSVAFWCNPISGHATLYWYQQILGQGPKLLIQFQNNGVVDDSQLPKDRFSAERLKGVDSTLKIQPAKLEDSAVYLCASSWRDGKETQYFGPGTRLLVL.

In this sample, this clonotype turned up many times. This chain joins TRBV7-9 and TRBJ1-5; 9 bases are shared with TRBD1. After removal of 4 bases from V and 7 bases from J, the junction contained 8 bases not matched to a gene. The length of the CDR3 is 15 residues. Germline V gene sequence: CDR1 SEHNR, CDR2 FQNEAQ (reference sequence). This chain's CDR3 is CASSSSGTGRQPQHF. The CDR3 DNA is TGTGCCAGCAGCTCATCCGGGACAGGGAGGCAGCCCCAGCATTTT.

Many counts were recorded for this clonotype. The chain recombines TRBV5-1 with TRBJ2-7, with D perhaps matching TRBD1 (5 bases). The CDR3 length is 16 residues. In germline, CDR1 is SGHRS, CDR2 YFSETQ. The V and J ends lost 0 bases and 0 bases respectively, with 13 bases between them. CDR3 sequence (DNA): TGCGCCAGCAGCTTGGAACAGGCTACCAGCTCCTACGAGCAGTACTTC. Its translation is CASSLEQATSSYEQYF.

This chain links TRBV27 with TRBJ2-7; 7 nucleotides match TRBD2. This CDR3 contains 12 residues. The germline CDR1 and CDR2 sequences are MNHEY and SMNVEV (reference sequence). V was clipped by 8 bases and J by 3 bases; unmatched bases: 4. The CDR3 loop reads CASFGTNYEQYF. In DNA, the CDR3 is TGTGCCAGCTTTGGGACTAACTACGAGCAGTACTTC.

This clonotype was seen ten or more times. This chain joins TRBV7-2 and TRBJ2-3, with TRBD1 matching 8 bases. The CDR3 is made up of 16 amino acids. Germline CDR1 is SGHTA and CDR2 is FQGNSA. V shed 0 bases and J 1 base; nucleotides not matched to a gene: 3. CDR3 region: CASSLAGTGGTDTQYF. The CDR3 nucleotides are TGTGCCAGCAGCTTAGCCGGGACAGGAGGCACAGATACGCAGTATTTT.

This clonotype was observed a handful of times. The rearrangement links TRBV7-8 to TRBJ1-1, with D perhaps TRBD1 (5 bases). The CDR3 contains 16 residues. The V gene's germline CDR1 is SGHVS and CDR2 FQNEAQ. V lost 5 bases to trimming and J lost 0 bases, with 16 bases between them. CDR3 amino acids: CASSPFSGTLNTEAFF. In nucleotides, the CDR3 is TGTGCCAGCAGCCCCTTCTCCGGGACTTTGAACACTGAAGCTTTCTTT.

The chain employs TRBV7-2 and TRBJ2-1, with D perhaps matching TRBD2 (5 bases). CDR1 and CDR2 (germline): SGHTA, FQGNSA. The CDR3 covers 14 residues. Trimming took 7 bases from V and 1 from J, leaving 11 bases between them. This chain's CDR3 is CASTLSGSYNEQFF. For the CDR3, the DNA is TGTGCCAGCACTTTGAGCGGATCCTACAATGAGCAGTTCTTC. The full variable domain, its missing parts supplied by reference TRBV7-2 and TRBJ2-1, is GAGVSQSPSNKVTEKGKDVELRCDPISGHTALYWYRQSLGQGLEFLIYFQGNSAPDKSGLPSDRFSAERTGGSVSTLTIQRTQQEDSAVYLCASTLSGSYNEQFFGPGTRLTVL.

The genes are TRBV6-5 and TRBJ2-7, with TRBD1 matching over 10 bases. This CDR3 has 13 amino acids. V gave up 6 bases and J gave up 6 bases; unmatched junction bases: 5. Germline CDR1 reads MNHEY; CDR2 reads SVGAGI. The CDR3 coding sequence is TGTGCCAGCAGCCGGGACAGGGGCCGCGAGCAGTACTTC. Translating gives CASSRDRGREQYF.

The chain links TRBV9 to TRBJ1-1; D is perhaps TRBD1 (5 bases). Germline CDR1 and CDR2: SGDLS and YYNGEE. Trimming pared 4 bases from V and 3 bases from J, leaving 10 bases between. The CDR3 is 13 amino acids. The CDR3 DNA sequence: TGTGCCAGCAGCAGGGGACTGCACACTGAAGCTTTCTTT. Protein sequence: CASSRGLHTEAFF.

This clonotype was recorded many times. The chain employs TRBV28 and TRBJ1-3; D is undetermined. CDR3 length: 15 residues. Germline CDR1 and CDR2: MDHEN and SYDVKM. Trimming cost V 7 bases and J 2 bases, with 15 bases left between them. CDR3 DNA: TGTGCCAGCACCGAGCTCCCAGTAACTGGAAACACCATATATTTT. Its protein product is CASTELPVTGNTIYF.

The chain links TRBV19 to TRBJ1-1; D uncertain. CDR3 length: 13 residues. CDR1 and CDR2 (germline): LNHDA, SQIVND (reference sequence). The V end lost 2 bases, the J end lost 7 bases, and 11 bases lay between the germline ends. The CDR3 DNA follows: TGTGCCAGTAGTATAAAGGTTTTTGGTGAAGCTTTCTTT. Its protein is CASSIKVFGEAFF.

In this sample, this clonotype turned up a few times. This sequence joins TRBV29-1 and TRBJ1-1, with 7 bases identical to TRBD1. Trimming took 6 bases from V and 0 from J; bases not matched to a gene: 7. The length of the CDR3 is 14 residues. Germline loops: CDR1 SQVTM, CDR2 ANQGSEA. The CDR3: CSVPGQRLNTEAFF. In DNA form, the CDR3 reads TGCAGCGTACCGGGACAGAGATTGAACACTGAAGCTTTCTTT.

This clonotype has at least ten counts. The chain recombines TRBV5-5 with TRBJ2-3, with 11 bases identical to TRBD2. The CDR3 runs to 14 residues. CDR1 and CDR2 (germline): SGHKS, YYEKEE (reference sequence). Trimming removed 2 bases from V and 5 bases from J; junction bases left unmatched: 1. The CDR3 DNA reads as TGTGCCAGCAGCTTACTAGCGGGAGTAGATACGCAGTATTTT. Translating it yields CASSLLAGVDTQYF. The complete variable domain, with remaining parts taken from reference TRBV5-5 and TRBJ2-3, reads DAGVTQSPTHLIKTRGQQVTLRCSPISGHKSVSWYQQVLGQGPQFIFQYYEKEERGRGNFPDRFSARQFPNYSSELNVNALLLGDSALYLCASSLLAGVDTQYFGPGTRLTVL.

CDR3 sequence reads: CASSDSVAYEQYF. The CDR3 DNA is TGTGCCAGCAGTGACTCGGTCGCCTACGAGCAGTACTTC. This sequence joins TRBV6-4 and TRBJ2-7, with D hard to call. In germline, CDR1 is MRHNA, CDR2 SNTAGT. Trimming took 0 bases from V and 2 from J, leaving 5 bases between them. The length of the CDR3 is 13 residues.

This clonotype was recorded many times. This chain connects TRBV28 to TRBJ1-2; a weak D match, TRBD1 (5 bases). With 6 bases removed from V and 8 bases from J, the gap between germline ends came to 16 bases. The CDR3 spans 13 residues. Germline V gene data show CDR1 as MDHEN and CDR2 as SYDVKM. CDR3: CASSPPRAGGYTF. CDR3 coding DNA: TGTGCCAGCAGCCCCCCCAGGGCAGGGGGCTACACCTTC.

This clonotype was observed many times. The chain has TRBV12-3 or TRBV12-4 and TRBJ1-1; possibly TRBD1 for D (5 bases). V was shortened by 5 bases and J by 5 bases, with 15 bases between the two germline ends. This CDR3 contains 14 residues. The CDR3 DNA follows: TGTGCCAGCAGTGGGACCCTCGCGAGAACTGAAGCTTTCTTT. It yields the protein CASSGTLARTEAFF.

This clonotype was detected many times. The chain has TRBV7-2 and TRBJ1-2; D might be TRBD1 (5 bases). Trimming stripped 2 bases from V and 7 bases from J, with 11 bases between. Germline loops: CDR1 SGHTA, CDR2 FQGNSA. The CDR3 has 13 amino acids. CDR3: CASSLSRVVGYTF. The CDR3 region has the DNA TGTGCCAGCAGCTTATCCAGGGTCGTTGGCTACACCTTC.

In its sample, this clonotype was seen many times. The rearrangement joins TRBV7-2 to TRBJ2-2, with 14 bases identical to TRBD2. Germline CDR1 and CDR2: SGHTA and FQGNSA. CDR3 length: 19 residues. Germline trimming cut 1 base from V and 4 bases from J; bases unmatched to any gene: 8. In nucleotides, the CDR3 is TGTGCCAGCAGCTTAGACCCGACTAGCGGGAGGGCCGTCACCGGGGAGCTGTTTTTT. Protein product: CASSLDPTSGRAVTGELFF.

This clonotype has just a few counts. This CDR3 is CASIKPFDSYEQYF. The CDR3 nucleotides read TGTGCCAGCATTAAACCCTTCGACTCCTACGAGCAGTACTTC. This sequence joins TRBV28 and TRBJ2-7; D is unclear. This CDR3 contains 14 residues. V lost 7 bases to trimming and J lost 0 bases, with 13 bases between them. Germline V lookup: CDR1 MDHEN, CDR2 SYDVKM.

This clonotype was recorded at least ten times. In DNA form, the CDR3 reads TGCGCCAGCAGCTTGGATGGAGATAGCAATCAGCCCCAGCATTTT. This gives the protein CASSLDGDSNQPQHF. The chain has TRBV5-1 and TRBJ1-5; D unclear. V gave up 0 bases and J gave up 0 bases, with 7 bases separating them. This CDR3 comprises 15 residues. Germline V gives CDR1 SGHRS, CDR2 YFSETQ.

This clonotype has more than one count but fewer than ten. The chain carries TRBV19 and TRBJ1-5, with D unclear. The CDR3 extends over 18 amino acids. V shed 4 bases and J shed 0 bases, with 19 bases lying between them. Germline CDR1 and CDR2: LNHDA and SQIVND (reference sequence). The CDR3 loop reads CASSKNQVRTDSNQPQHF. The CDR3 DNA reads TGTGCCAGTAGTAAGAATCAGGTTAGGACCGATAGCAATCAGCCCCAGCATTTT.

The chain links TRBV14 to TRBJ1-1; the D is unclear. CDR3 length: 15 residues. The V and J ends lost 4 bases and 0 bases respectively, with 12 bases between them. Germline values: CDR1 SGHDN, CDR2 FVKESK. The CDR3 loop reads CASSPFNTMNTEAFF. Written as DNA, the CDR3 is TGTGCCAGCAGCCCCTTCAACACGATGAACACTGAAGCTTTCTTT. Filled out from reference TRBV14 and TRBJ1-1, the complete variable domain reads EAGVTQFPSHSVIEKGQTVTLRCDPISGHDNLYWYRRVMGKEIKFLLHFVKESKQDESGMPNNRFLAERTGGTYSTLKVQPAELEDSGVYFCASSPFNTMNTEAFFGQGTRLTVV.

The V gene is TRBV6-2 or TRBV6-3, the J gene TRBJ2-1, with D perhaps matching TRBD1 (5 bases). The ends were cut back, 1 base at V and 9 bases at J, with 7 bases in the middle. This CDR3 spans 12 amino acids. The V gene's germline CDR1 is MNHEY and CDR2 SVGEGT. CDR3 sequence reads: CASSYWGGEQFF. The CDR3 DNA sequence: TGTGCCAGCAGTTACTGGGGCGGTGAGCAGTTCTTC.